A selection of T cell receptor beta chains follows, all from one sample in a study of T cell changes during pregnancy in multiple sclerosis. The protocol was immunoSEQ multiplex PCR, while the TCRdb copy is restricted to in-frame clones and leaves out a portion. The sample consists of fewer than 85,000 clones, 90% to 95% of them appearing once. This specimen consisted of peripheral blood, obtained in the second trimester of pregnancy. The receptors derive from a female donor with multiple sclerosis, enrolled in a pregnancy study. Both conserved end residues are part of each CDR3. A D gene is named only where the DNA matches it firmly. Some rows mark clone size as missing; the rest say once, few, many or name a class of expanded clone.

NA	TRBV25-1	NA	TRBJ2-1	TGTGCCAGCAGTGACCCTAACGGGAGTTTCCCCTACAATGAGCAGTTCTTC	CASSDPNGSFPYNEQFF
TRBD2	TRBV2	NA	TRBJ2-1	TGTGCCAGCAGTGGGACTAGCGGAAGTAAGTTCTTC	CASSGTSGSKFF
TRBD2	TRBV27	NA	TRBJ2-7	TGTGCCAGCAGTTTTTCTAGCGGGACATCCTACGAGCAGTACTTC	CASSFSSGTSYEQYF
TRBD1	TRBV15	NA	TRBJ2-7	TGTGCCACCAGCGCCCGGACAGGCGCGGATGAGCAGTACTTC	CATSARTGADEQYF
NA	TRBV25-1	NA	TRBJ2-3	TGTGCCAGCAGTGATGTGCGGACTCGCACAGATACGCAGTATTTT	CASSDVRTRTDTQYF
TRBD2	TRBV2	NA	TRBJ2-3	TGTGCCAGCAGTGGATTAGCGGGATATTCGGGTACGCAGTATTTT	CASSGLAGYSGTQYF
NA	TRBV19	NA	TRBJ2-1	TGTGCCAGTAGTAAAAATAGCGGAACCTACAATGAGCAGTTCTTC	CASSKNSGTYNEQFF
TRBD1	TRBV29-1	once	TRBJ1-4	TGCAGCGTTACGGGACAGAGTGAAAAACTGTTTTTT	CSVTGQSEKLFF
NA	TRBV9	NA	TRBJ1-3	TGTGCCAGCAGCGCCGGCGGTTCTGCTGGAAACACCATATATTTT	CASSAGGSAGNTIYF
TRBD2	TRBV2	NA	TRBJ2-7	TGTGCCAGCAGTGCCTGGACTAGCGCGCAATACGAGCAGTACTTC	CASSAWTSAQYEQYF
NA	TRBV6-5	NA	TRBJ2-6	TGTGCCAGCAGTTCCGGCTCTGGGGCCAACGTCCTGACTTTC	CASSSGSGANVLTF